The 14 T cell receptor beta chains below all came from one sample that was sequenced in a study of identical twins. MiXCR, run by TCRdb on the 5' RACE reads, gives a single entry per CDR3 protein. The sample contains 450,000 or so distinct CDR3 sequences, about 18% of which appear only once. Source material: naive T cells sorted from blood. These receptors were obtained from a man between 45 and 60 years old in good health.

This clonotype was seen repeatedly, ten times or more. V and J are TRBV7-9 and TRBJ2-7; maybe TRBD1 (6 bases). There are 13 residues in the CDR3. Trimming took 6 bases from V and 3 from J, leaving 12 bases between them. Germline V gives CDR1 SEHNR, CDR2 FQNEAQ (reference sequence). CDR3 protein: CASSPTGIYEQYF. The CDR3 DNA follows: TGTGCCAGCAGTCCCACAGGGATCTACGAGCAGTACTTC. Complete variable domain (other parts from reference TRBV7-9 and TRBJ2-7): DTGVSQNPRHKITKRGQNVTFRCDPISEHNRLYWYRQTLGQGPEFLTYFQNEAQLEKSRLLSDRFSAERPKGSFSTLEIQRTEQGDSAMYLCASSPTGIYEQYFGPGTRLTVT.

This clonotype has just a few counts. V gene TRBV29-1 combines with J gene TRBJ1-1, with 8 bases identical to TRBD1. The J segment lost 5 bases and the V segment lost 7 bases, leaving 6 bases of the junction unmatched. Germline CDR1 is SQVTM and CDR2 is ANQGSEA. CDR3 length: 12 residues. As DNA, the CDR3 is TGCAGCGACGTACAGGGGGGGACTGAAGCTTTCTTT. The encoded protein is CSDVQGGTEAFF.

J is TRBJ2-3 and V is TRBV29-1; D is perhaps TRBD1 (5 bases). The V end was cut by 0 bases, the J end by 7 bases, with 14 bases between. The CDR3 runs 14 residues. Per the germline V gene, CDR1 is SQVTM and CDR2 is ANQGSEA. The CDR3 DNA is TGCAGCGTTGAAGATAGCAGGGAACGAAATACGCAGTATTTT. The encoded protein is CSVEDSRERNTQYF.

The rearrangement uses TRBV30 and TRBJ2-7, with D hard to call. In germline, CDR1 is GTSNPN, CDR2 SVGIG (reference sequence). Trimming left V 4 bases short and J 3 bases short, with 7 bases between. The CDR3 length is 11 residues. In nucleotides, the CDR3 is TGTGCCTGGATGGCAGACTACGAGCAGTACTTC. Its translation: CAWMADYEQYF.

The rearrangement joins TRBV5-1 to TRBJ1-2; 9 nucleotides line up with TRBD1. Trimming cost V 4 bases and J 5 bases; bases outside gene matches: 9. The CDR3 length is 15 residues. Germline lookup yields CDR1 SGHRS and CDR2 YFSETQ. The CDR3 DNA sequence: TGCGCCAGCAGCCCGGAACAGGGGGCGCCTTATGGCTACACCTTC. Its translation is CASSPEQGAPYGYTF. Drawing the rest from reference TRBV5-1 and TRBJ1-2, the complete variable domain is KAGVTQTPRYLIKTRGQQVTLSCSPISGHRSVSWYQQTPGQGLQFLFEYFSETQRNKGNFPGRFSGRQFSNSRSEMNVSTLELGDSALYLCASSPEQGAPYGYTFGSGTRLTVV.

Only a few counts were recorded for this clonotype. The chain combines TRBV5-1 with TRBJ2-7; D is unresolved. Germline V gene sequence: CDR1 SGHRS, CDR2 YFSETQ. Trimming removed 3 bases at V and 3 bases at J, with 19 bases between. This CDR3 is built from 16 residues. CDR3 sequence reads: CASSSSRSTAVYEQYF. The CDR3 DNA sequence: TGCGCCAGCAGCTCGTCTCGGTCCACAGCCGTCTACGAGCAGTACTTC.

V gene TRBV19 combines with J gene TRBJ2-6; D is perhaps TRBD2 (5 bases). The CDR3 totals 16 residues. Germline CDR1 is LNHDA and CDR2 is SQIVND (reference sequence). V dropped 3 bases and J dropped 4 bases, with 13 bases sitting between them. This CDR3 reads CASSISGVPGANVLTF. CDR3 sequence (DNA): TGTGCCAGTAGTATTTCCGGGGTCCCCGGGGCCAACGTCCTGACTTTC.

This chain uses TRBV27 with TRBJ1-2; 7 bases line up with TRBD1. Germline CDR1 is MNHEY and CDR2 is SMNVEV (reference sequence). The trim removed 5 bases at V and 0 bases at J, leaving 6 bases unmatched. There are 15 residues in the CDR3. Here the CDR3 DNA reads TGTGCCAGCAGTATCACAGGGGCAACTAACTATGGCTACACCTTC. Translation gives CASSITGATNYGYTF.

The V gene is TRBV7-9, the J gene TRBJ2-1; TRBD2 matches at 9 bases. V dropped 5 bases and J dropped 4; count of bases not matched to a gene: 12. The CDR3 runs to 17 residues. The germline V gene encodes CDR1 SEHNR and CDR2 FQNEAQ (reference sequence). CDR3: CASSLLRSSGGYNEQFF. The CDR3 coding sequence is TGTGCCAGCAGCCTACTGAGGAGTAGCGGGGGATACAATGAGCAGTTCTTC.

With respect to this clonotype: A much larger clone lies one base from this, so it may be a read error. CDR3: CASSHQGSNYGYTF. The CDR3 bases are TGTGCCAGCAGCCACCAGGGGTCTAACTATGGCTACACCTTC. The rearrangement links TRBV11-2 to TRBJ1-2; a possible D gene is TRBD1 (6 bases). The CDR3 has 14 residues. V dropped 5 bases and J dropped 0 bases, with 10 bases sitting between them. Germline V lookup: CDR1 SGHAT, CDR2 FQNNGV.

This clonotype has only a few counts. In DNA form, the CDR3 reads TGTGCCAGCAGCTTAGGGCAGGGGGCAGGAGCTTTCTTT. Its protein product is CASSLGQGAGAFF. This rearrangement joins TRBV7-8 to TRBJ1-1; 8 nucleotides align to TRBD1. V was clipped by 1 base and J by 10 bases; unmatched bases: 5. Per germline, CDR1 SGHVS and CDR2 FQNEAQ. The CDR3 spans 13 residues.

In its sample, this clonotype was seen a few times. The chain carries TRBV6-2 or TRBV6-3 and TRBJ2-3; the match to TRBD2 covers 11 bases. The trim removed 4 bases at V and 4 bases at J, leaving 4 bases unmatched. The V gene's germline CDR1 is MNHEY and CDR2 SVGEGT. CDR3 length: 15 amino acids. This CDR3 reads CASSFTSGSPDTQYF. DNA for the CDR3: TGTGCCAGCAGTTTTACTAGCGGGAGCCCAGATACGCAGTATTTT.

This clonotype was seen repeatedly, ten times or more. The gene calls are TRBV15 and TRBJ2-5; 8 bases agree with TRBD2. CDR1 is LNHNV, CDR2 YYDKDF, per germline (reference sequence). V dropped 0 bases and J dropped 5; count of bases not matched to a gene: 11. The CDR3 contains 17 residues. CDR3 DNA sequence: TGTGCCACCAGCAGAGAAGAGACCATTAGCGGGAAGGAGACCCAGTACTTC. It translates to CATSREETISGKETQYF.

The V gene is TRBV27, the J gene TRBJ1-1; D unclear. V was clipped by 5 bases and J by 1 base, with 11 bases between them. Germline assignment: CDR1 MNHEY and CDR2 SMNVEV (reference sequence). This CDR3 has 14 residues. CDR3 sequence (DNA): TGTGCCAGCAGTATGAATTCAGGGAACACTGAAGCTTTCTTT. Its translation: CASSMNSGNTEAFF.